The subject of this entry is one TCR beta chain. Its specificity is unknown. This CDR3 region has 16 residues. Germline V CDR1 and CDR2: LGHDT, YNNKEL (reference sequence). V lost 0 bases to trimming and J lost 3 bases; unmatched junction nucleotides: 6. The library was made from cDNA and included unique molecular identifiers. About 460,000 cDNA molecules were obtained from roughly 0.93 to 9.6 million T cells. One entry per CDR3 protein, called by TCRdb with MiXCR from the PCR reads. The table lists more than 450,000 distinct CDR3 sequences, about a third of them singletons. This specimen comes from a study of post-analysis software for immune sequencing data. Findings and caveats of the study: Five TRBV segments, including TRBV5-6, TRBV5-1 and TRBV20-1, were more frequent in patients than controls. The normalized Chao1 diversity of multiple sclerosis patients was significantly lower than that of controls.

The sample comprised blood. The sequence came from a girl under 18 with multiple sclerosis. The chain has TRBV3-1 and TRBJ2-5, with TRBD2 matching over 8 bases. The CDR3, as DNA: TGTGCCAGCAGCCAAGACGAGGCAGCGGGGGAAGAGACCCAGTACTTC. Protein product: CASSQDEAAGEETQYF.